Each of the 26 T cell receptor beta chains below was sequenced from the same sample in a study of blood T cell repertoires in COVID-19. Some clones are missing from TCRdb's copy, which holds only in-frame ones; the method was immunoSEQ multiplex PCR. The profile shows over 100,000 clones, 82% of them singletons. The sample consisted of peripheral blood. These receptors originate from a woman in her seventies with acute or convalescent COVID-19.

This chain connects TRBV18 to TRBJ1-6, with D possibly TRBD1 on 5 matching bases. Germline V gene lookup returns CDR1 KGHSH and CDR2 LQKENI. Trimming took off 5 bases at V and 9 bases at J, with 14 bases between the two ends. This CDR3 contains 14 residues. The chain's CDR3 is CASSTAGGTSPLHF. CDR3 nucleotide sequence: TGTGCCAGCTCAACCGCGGGGGGGACTTCACCCCTCCACTTT.

This chain connects TRBV7-2 to TRBJ1-6; possibly TRBD1 for D (5 bases). Germline CDR1 and CDR2: SGHTA and FQGNSA. V was cut by 3 bases and J by 5 bases, with 11 bases left in between. The CDR3 runs 15 residues. CDR3 DNA sequence: TGTGCCAGCAGCTTTGGGGGGGAAAATAATTCACCCCTCCACTTT. This codes for CASSFGGENNSPLHF.

The genes are TRBV4-3 and TRBJ1-4, with a tentative D call TRBD1 (5 bases). This CDR3 spans 16 amino acids. Germline loops: CDR1 LGHNA, CDR2 YSLEER. V was shortened by 0 bases and J by 5 bases, with 13 bases between the two germline ends. The CDR3 reads CASSQDYWTRNEKLFF. CDR3 sequence (DNA): TGCGCCAGCAGCCAAGATTATTGGACAAGGAATGAAAAACTGTTTTTT.

The V gene is TRBV19, the J gene TRBJ2-3; 8 bases line up with TRBD2. Unmatched junction bases numbered 9, after V lost 9 bases and J lost 1 base. This CDR3 comprises 15 residues. Germline V gene sequence: CDR1 LNHDA, CDR2 SQIVND (reference sequence). The chain's CDR3 is CASSDRGGGTDTQYF. The CDR3 DNA reads TGTGCCAGCTCTGATCGGGGGGGTGGCACAGATACGCAGTATTTT.

This clone was detected only once. The J gene is TRBJ1-6, the V gene TRBV4-2; D is uncertain. The CDR3 length is 17 residues. Germline values: CDR1 LGHNA, CDR2 YNFKEQ. The V end lost 0 bases, the J end lost 0 bases, and 9 bases lay between the germline ends. Written as DNA, the CDR3 is TGTGCCAGCAGCCAAGATATTGTCAGCTCCTATAATTCACCCCTCCACTTT. The encoded protein is CASSQDIVSSYNSPLHF.

This sequence joins TRBV5-4 and TRBJ2-3, with no clear D. CDR3 length: 14 residues. The ends were cut back, 2 bases at V and 2 bases at J, with 9 bases in the middle. CDR1 and CDR2 (germline): SGHNT, YYREEE (reference sequence). CDR3 sequence (DNA): TGTGCCAGCAGCTTATTCACTAACACAGATACGCAGTATTTT. It encodes CASSLFTNTDTQYF. The whole variable domain, remainder taken from reference TRBV5-4 and TRBJ2-3, is ETGVTQSPTHLIKTRGQQVTLRCSSQSGHNTVSWYQQALGQGPQFIFQYYREEENGRGNFPPRFSGLQFPNYSSELNVNALELDDSALYLCASSLFTNTDTQYFGPGTRLTVL.

J is TRBJ2-3 and V is TRBV7-9; the D gene is possibly TRBD2 (5 bases). There are 14 residues in the CDR3. The germline V and J ends were trimmed by 4 bases and 4 bases, with 12 bases remaining between them. The germline CDR1 and CDR2 sequences are SEHNR and FQNEAQ (reference sequence). The CDR3 here is CASSYRGYADTQYF. The CDR3 DNA follows: TGTGCCAGCAGCTACCGAGGGTACGCAGATACGCAGTATTTT.

The V gene is TRBV19, the J gene TRBJ1-2, with TRBD1 identical over 8 bases. Germline-derived CDR1 and CDR2 are LNHDA and SQIVND (reference sequence). This CDR3 region has 16 residues. Germline trimming cut 7 bases from V and 0 bases from J; bases unmatched to any gene: 10. The CDR3 nucleotides read TGTGCCAGTACAGGACAGGGACACACTCCTAACTATGGCTACACCTTC. Amino acids: CASTGQGHTPNYGYTF.

This rearrangement joins TRBV27 to TRBJ1-2; perhaps TRBD1 as D (5 bases). Germline CDR1 reads MNHEY; CDR2 reads SMNVEV (reference sequence). The CDR3 sequence is 15 residues long. V gave up 2 bases and J gave up 2 bases, with 12 bases separating them. CDR3 DNA: TGTGCCAGCAGTTTAGCGGCCAGGGTGAACTATGGCTACACCTTC. It encodes CASSLAARVNYGYTF.

The chain links TRBV7-2 to TRBJ2-1; no firm D call. The CDR3 is 14 amino acids. CDR1 is SGHTA and CDR2 is FQGNSA in the germline V gene. Trimming removed 3 bases at V and 4 bases at J, with 10 bases between. The CDR3 is CASSFPTAYNEQFF. CDR3 nucleotides: TGTGCCAGCAGCTTCCCCACAGCTTACAATGAGCAGTTCTTC.

The V and J genes are TRBV27 and TRBJ1-6; D is ambiguous. V lost 0 bases to trimming and J lost 5 bases, with 8 bases between them. Germline CDR1 MNHEY, CDR2 SMNVEV (reference sequence). This CDR3 has 15 amino acids. The CDR3 here is CASSLSDTDNSPLHF. As DNA, the CDR3 is TGTGCCAGCAGTTTATCCGACACTGATAATTCACCCCTCCACTTT.

The rearrangement links TRBV6-6 to TRBJ1-2; tentative D call: TRBD1 (6 bases). Germline V gene sequence: CDR1 MNHNY, CDR2 SVGAGI (reference sequence). V shed 2 bases and J shed 8 bases, with 12 bases lying between them. The CDR3 consists of 13 residues. CDR3 residues: CASSYRGQGGYTF. The CDR3 DNA follows: TGTGCCAGCAGTTACCGAGGCCAGGGGGGCTACACCTTC.

The chain carries TRBV5-4 and TRBJ2-5; 8 nucleotides line up with TRBD2. Germline V gives CDR1 SGHNT, CDR2 YYREEE (reference sequence). Losses at the gene ends were 1 base for V and 3 bases for J; bases not matched to a gene: 11. This CDR3 spans 17 amino acids. CDR3 region: CASSLSLPGGGKETQYF. The CDR3 region has the DNA TGTGCCAGCAGCTTGTCTTTACCCGGGGGGGGAAAAGAGACCCAGTACTTC.

This clone appeared a few times. The gene calls are TRBV27 and TRBJ1-1; no clear D gene. From germline, CDR1 is MNHEY and CDR2 SMNVEV (reference sequence). The CDR3 runs 13 residues. The ends were cut back, 3 bases at V and 1 base at J, with 6 bases in the middle. The CDR3 region is CASSLQENTEAFF. The CDR3 DNA sequence: TGTGCCAGCAGTTTGCAGGAGAACACTGAAGCTTTCTTT.

A note on this clone: Distinct nucleotide sequences in the sample also encode this CDR3. This chain joins TRBV5-1 and TRBJ2-5, with TRBD2 identical over 8 bases. This CDR3 spans 13 amino acids. V lost 0 bases and J lost 5; bases outside the gene matches: 0. The V gene's germline CDR1 is SGHRS and CDR2 YFSETQ. CDR3 in DNA: TGCGCCAGCAGCTTGGGCGGGGGGGAGACCCAGTACTTC. This encodes CASSLGGGETQYF. Full variable domain (remainder filled in from reference TRBV5-1 and TRBJ2-5): KAGVTQTPRYLIKTRGQQVTLSCSPISGHRSVSWYQQTPGQGLQFLFEYFSETQRNKGNFPGRFSGRQFSNSRSEMNVSTLELGDSALYLCASSLGGGETQYFGPGTRLLVL.

The rearrangement links TRBV7-9 to TRBJ2-5; a possible D gene is TRBD1 (5 bases). CDR3 length equals 14 residues. V was pared by 2 bases and J by 1 base, with 8 bases between. Germline V gives CDR1 SEHNR, CDR2 FQNEAQ (reference sequence). CDR3 sequence reads: CASSLQGSQETQYF. CDR3 DNA: TGTGCCAGCAGCTTACAGGGAAGCCAAGAGACCCAGTACTTC.

The chain has TRBV11-3 and TRBJ2-1; TRBD2 might be the D (5 bases). Germline V gene data show CDR1 as SGHNT and CDR2 as YENEEA. There are 15 residues in the CDR3. V was shortened by 4 bases and J by 2 bases, with 12 bases between the two germline ends. CDR3 residues: CASSSDGKAYNEQFF. CDR3 DNA: TGTGCCAGCAGCTCGGACGGGAAAGCCTACAATGAGCAGTTCTTC. The whole variable domain, filled in from reference TRBV11-3 and TRBJ2-1, reads EAGVVQSPRYKIIEKKQPVAFWCNPISGHNTLYWYLQNLGQGPELLIRYENEEAVDDSQLPKDRFSAERLKGVDSTLKIQPAELGDSAVYLCASSSDGKAYNEQFFGPGTRLTVL.

The DNA of the CDR3 is TGTGCCAGTAGTATACCTGGGGGGAATTCACCCCTCCACTTT. It codes for CASSIPGGNSPLHF. The V and J genes are TRBV19 and TRBJ1-6; D perhaps matches TRBD1 (5 bases). This CDR3 spans 14 amino acids. The germline gives CDR1 LNHDA, CDR2 SQIVND (reference sequence). V dropped 2 bases and J dropped 7 bases, with 9 bases sitting between them.

The V gene is TRBV4-3, the J gene TRBJ1-6; 8 positions agree with TRBD1. V gave up 4 bases and J gave up 9 bases; unmatched junction bases: 2. Germline CDR1 and CDR2: LGHNA and YSLEER. The CDR3 spans 13 residues. The CDR3 DNA reads as TGCGCCAGCAGCCCCGACAGGGGTTCACCCCTCCACTTT. Protein product: CASSPDRGSPLHF.

The rearrangement uses TRBV27 and TRBJ1-2, with 10 bases lining up with TRBD1. Trimming removed 11 bases from V and 5 bases from J; junction bases left unmatched: 14. CDR1 MNHEY and CDR2 SMNVEV come from the germline V gene (reference sequence). This CDR3 spans 15 amino acids. CDR3 nucleotide sequence: TGTGCCTCGAAGACAGGGGGCGCGAGGATATATGGCTACACCTTC. This codes for CASKTGGARIYGYTF.

The chain links TRBV7-9 to TRBJ1-1; 7 bases match TRBD1. Germline CDR1 reads SEHNR; CDR2 reads FQNEAQ (reference sequence). J gave up 4 bases and V 2 bases, and 7 bases lay outside the gene matches. CDR3 length: 15 residues. DNA for the CDR3: TGTGCCAGCAGCTTAATAGAGGCAGGGGGCACTGAAGCTTTCTTT. This gives the protein CASSLIEAGGTEAFF. Drawing the rest from reference TRBV7-9 and TRBJ1-1, the complete variable domain is DTGVSQNPRHKITKRGQNVTFRCDPISEHNRLYWYRQTLGQGPEFLTYFQNEAQLEKSRLLSDRFSAERPKGSFSTLEIQRTEQGDSAMYLCASSLIEAGGTEAFFGQGTRLTVV.

The J gene is TRBJ2-2, the V gene TRBV7-9, with D tentatively TRBD1 (5 bases). Germline V CDR1 and CDR2: SEHNR, FQNEAQ (reference sequence). CDR3 size: 13 residues. V was clipped by 5 bases and J by 6 bases, with 10 bases between them. Here the CDR3 DNA reads TGTGCCAGCAGCACCAGGGTATCCGGGGAGCTGTTTTTT. Protein: CASSTRVSGELFF. Drawing the rest from reference TRBV7-9 and TRBJ2-2, the complete variable domain is DTGVSQNPRHKITKRGQNVTFRCDPISEHNRLYWYRQTLGQGPEFLTYFQNEAQLEKSRLLSDRFSAERPKGSFSTLEIQRTEQGDSAMYLCASSTRVSGELFFGEGSRLTVL.

A few counts support this clone. The chain uses TRBV29-1 and TRBJ2-3; 10 bases are shared with TRBD2. With V trimmed by 8 bases and J by 0 bases, 8 bases remained unmatched. Germline V CDR1 and CDR2: SQVTM, ANQGSEA. The CDR3 is 15 residues long. The CDR3 loop reads CSIPSAGGSTDTQYF. The CDR3 bases are TGCAGCATCCCCTCAGCGGGGGGGAGCACAGATACGCAGTATTTT.

The chain employs TRBV7-2 and TRBJ2-6; TRBD2 might be the D (6 bases). V shed 8 bases and J shed 2 bases, with 13 bases lying between them. The V gene's germline CDR1 is SGHTA and CDR2 FQGNSA. The CDR3 is 15 residues long. Here the CDR3 reads CASARRGTGANVLTF. The CDR3 DNA sequence: TGTGCCAGCGCCCGGCGCGGGACTGGGGCCAACGTCCTGACTTTC.

The J gene is TRBJ1-1, the V gene TRBV7-9, with TRBD1 as a possible D gene (5 bases). The V end lost 5 bases, the J end lost 8 bases, and 12 bases lay between the germline ends. CDR3 length equals 12 residues. CDR1 is SEHNR and CDR2 is FQNEAQ in the germline V gene (reference sequence). CDR3 amino acids: CASSPGHPEAFF. CDR3 nucleotide sequence: TGTGCCAGCAGCCCCGGACATCCGGAAGCTTTCTTT.

V gene TRBV5-4 combines with J gene TRBJ1-1; 9 nucleotides match TRBD1. The CDR3 is made up of 13 amino acids. The germline gives CDR1 SGHNT, CDR2 YYREEE (reference sequence). V was clipped by 2 bases and J by 11 bases; unmatched bases: 7. The CDR3 DNA reads TGTGCCAGCAGCTTAACAGGGGGCGGGAGGGCTTTCTTT. Translated, it gives CASSLTGGGRAFF.